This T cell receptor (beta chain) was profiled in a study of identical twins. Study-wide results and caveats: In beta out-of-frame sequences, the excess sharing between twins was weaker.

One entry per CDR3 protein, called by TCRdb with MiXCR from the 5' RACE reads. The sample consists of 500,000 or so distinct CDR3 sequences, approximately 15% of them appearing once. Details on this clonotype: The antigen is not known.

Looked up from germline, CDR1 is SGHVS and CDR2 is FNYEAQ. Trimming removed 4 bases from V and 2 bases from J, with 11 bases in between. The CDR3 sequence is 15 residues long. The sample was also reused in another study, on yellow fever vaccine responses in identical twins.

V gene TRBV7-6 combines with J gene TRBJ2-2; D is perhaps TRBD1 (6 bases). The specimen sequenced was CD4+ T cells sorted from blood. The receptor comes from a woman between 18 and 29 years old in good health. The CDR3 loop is CASSSDRRNTGELFF. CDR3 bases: TGTGCCAGCAGCTCCGACAGGAGAAACACCGGGGAGCTGTTTTTT.